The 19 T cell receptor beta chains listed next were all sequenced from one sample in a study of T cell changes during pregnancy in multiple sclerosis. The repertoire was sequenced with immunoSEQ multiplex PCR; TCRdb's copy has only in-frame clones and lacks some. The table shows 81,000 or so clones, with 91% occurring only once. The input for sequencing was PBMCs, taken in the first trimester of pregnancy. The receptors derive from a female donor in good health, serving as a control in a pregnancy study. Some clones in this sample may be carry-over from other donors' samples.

The CDR3 DNA sequence: TGCGCCAGCAGCTTGGACTGGACTAGCCCCTACGAGCAGTACTTC. Translated, it gives CASSLDWTSPYEQYF. This chain uses TRBV5-1 with TRBJ2-7; 8 nucleotides line up with TRBD2. With V trimmed by 0 bases and J by 2 bases, 4 bases remained unmatched. The V gene's germline CDR1 is SGHRS and CDR2 YFSETQ. The CDR3 runs to 15 residues.

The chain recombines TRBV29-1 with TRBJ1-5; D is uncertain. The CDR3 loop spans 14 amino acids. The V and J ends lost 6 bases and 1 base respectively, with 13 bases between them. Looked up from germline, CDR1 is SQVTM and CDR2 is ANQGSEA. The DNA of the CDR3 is TGCAGCGTCGGAGAGAGTCAGAGCAATCAGCCCCAGCATTTT. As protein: CSVGESQSNQPQHF. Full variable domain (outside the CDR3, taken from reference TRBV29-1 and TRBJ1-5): SAVISQKPSRDICQRGTSLTIQCQVDSQVTMMFWYRQQPGQSLTLIATANQGSEATYESGFVIDKFPISRPNLTFSTLTVSNMSPEDSSIYLCSVGESQSNQPQHFGDGTRLSIL.

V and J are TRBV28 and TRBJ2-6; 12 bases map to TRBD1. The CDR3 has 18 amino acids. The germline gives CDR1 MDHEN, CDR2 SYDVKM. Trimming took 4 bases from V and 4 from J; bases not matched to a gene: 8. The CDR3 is CASSSPGQGAPGANVLTF. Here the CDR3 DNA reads TGTGCCAGCAGTTCACCGGGACAGGGGGCGCCCGGGGCCAACGTCCTGACTTTC.

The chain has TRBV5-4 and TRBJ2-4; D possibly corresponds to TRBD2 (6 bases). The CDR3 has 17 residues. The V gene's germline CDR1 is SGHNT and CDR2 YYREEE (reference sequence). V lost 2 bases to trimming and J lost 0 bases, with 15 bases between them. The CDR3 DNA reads TGTGCCAGCAGCTTAGGGGAGGCGGAGCTAGCCAAAAACATTCAGTACTTC. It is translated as CASSLGEAELAKNIQYF.

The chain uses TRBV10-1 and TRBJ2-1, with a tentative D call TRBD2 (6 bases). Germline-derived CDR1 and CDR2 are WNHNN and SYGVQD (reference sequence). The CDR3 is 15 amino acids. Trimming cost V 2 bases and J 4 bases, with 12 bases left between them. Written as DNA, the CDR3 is TGCGCCAGCAGTGAGCGGGGGAAATCATACAATGAGCAGTTCTTC. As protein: CASSERGKSYNEQFF.

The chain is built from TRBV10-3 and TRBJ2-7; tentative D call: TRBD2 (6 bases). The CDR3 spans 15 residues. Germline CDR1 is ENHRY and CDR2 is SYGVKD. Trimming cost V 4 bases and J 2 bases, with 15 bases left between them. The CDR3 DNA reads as TGTGCCATCAGTGTGTTCCGGGACTGGACCTACGAGCAGTACTTC. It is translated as CAISVFRDWTYEQYF.

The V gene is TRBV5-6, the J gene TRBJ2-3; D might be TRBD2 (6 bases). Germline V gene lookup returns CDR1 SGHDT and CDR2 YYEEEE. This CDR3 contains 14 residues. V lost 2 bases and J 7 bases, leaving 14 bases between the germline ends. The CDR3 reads CASSFQSAGYTQYF. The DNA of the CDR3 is TGTGCCAGCAGCTTCCAATCCGCGGGGTATACGCAGTATTTT.

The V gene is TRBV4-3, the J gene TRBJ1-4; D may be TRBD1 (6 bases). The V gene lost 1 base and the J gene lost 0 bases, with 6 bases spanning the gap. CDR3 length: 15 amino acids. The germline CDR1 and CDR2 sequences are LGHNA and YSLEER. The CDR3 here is CASSQGTATNEKLFF. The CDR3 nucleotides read TGCGCCAGCAGCCAAGGGACAGCAACTAATGAAAAACTGTTTTTT.

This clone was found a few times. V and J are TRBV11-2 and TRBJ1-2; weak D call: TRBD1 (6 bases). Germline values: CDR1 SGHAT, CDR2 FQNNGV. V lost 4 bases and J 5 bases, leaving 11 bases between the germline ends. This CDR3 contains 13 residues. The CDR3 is CASSSTGRYGYTF. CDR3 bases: TGTGCCAGCAGCTCCACAGGGAGATATGGCTACACCTTC.

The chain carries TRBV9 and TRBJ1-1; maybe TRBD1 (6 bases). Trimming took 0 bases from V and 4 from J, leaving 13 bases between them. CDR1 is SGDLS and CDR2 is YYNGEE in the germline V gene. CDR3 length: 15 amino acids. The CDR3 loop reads CASSVAGGRSTEAFF. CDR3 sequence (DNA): TGTGCCAGCAGCGTAGCGGGGGGGCGGTCCACTGAAGCTTTCTTT.

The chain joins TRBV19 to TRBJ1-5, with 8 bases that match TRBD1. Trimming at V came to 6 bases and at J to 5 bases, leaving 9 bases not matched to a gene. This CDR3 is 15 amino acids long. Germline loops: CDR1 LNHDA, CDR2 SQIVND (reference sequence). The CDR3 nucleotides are TGTGCCAGTAGCACCCGAACAGGGGGGCATCAGCCCCAGCATTTT. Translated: CASSTRTGGHQPQHF.

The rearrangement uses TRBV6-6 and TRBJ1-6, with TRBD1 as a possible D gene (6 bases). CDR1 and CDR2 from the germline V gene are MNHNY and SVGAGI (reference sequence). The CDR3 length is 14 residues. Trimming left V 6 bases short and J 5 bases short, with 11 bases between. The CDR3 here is CASREDRDNSPLHF. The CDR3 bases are TGTGCCAGCAGGGAGGACAGAGATAATTCACCCCTCCACTTT.

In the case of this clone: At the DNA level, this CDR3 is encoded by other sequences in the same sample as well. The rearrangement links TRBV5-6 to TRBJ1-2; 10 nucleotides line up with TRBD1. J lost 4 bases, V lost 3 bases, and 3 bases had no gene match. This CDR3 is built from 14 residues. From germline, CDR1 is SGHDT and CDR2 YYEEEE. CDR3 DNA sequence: TGTGCCAGCAGCTGGGACAGGGGAAGCTATGGCTACACCTTC. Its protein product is CASSWDRGSYGYTF.

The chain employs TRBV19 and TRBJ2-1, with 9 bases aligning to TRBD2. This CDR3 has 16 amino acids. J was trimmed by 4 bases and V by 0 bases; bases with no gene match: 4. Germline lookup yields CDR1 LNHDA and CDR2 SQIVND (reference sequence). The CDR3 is CASSIDFSGGYNEQFF. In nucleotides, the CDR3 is TGTGCCAGTAGTATAGATTTTAGCGGGGGATACAATGAGCAGTTCTTC.

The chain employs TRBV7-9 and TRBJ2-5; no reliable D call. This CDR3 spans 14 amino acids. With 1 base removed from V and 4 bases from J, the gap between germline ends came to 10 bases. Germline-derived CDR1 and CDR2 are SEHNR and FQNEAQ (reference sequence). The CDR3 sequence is CASSLGGLTETQYF. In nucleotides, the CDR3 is TGTGCCAGCAGCTTAGGTGGGCTAACAGAGACCCAGTACTTC.

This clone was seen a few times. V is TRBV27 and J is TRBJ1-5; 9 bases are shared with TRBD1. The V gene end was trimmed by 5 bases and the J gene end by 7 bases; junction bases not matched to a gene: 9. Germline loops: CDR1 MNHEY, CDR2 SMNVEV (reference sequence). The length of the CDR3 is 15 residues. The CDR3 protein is CASSPIWTGVQPQHF. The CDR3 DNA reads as TGTGCCAGCAGTCCAATCTGGACAGGGGTACAGCCCCAGCATTTT.

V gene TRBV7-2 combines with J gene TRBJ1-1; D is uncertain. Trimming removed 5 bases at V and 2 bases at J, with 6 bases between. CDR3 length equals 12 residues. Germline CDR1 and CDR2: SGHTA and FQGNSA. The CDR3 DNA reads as TGTGCCAGCAGCCTACTTAACACTGAAGCTTTCTTT. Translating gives CASSLLNTEAFF. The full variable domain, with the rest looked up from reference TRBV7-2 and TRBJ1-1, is GAGVSQSPSNKVTEKGKDVELRCDPISGHTALYWYRQSLGQGLEFLIYFQGNSAPDKSGLPSDRFSAERTGGSVSTLTIQRTQQEDSAVYLCASSLLNTEAFFGQGTRLTVV.

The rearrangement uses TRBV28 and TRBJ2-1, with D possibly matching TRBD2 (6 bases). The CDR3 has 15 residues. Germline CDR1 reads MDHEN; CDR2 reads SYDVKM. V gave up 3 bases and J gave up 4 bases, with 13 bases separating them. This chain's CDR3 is CASSFFGAGYNEQFF. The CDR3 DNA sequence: TGTGCCAGCAGTTTTTTCGGTGCGGGGTACAATGAGCAGTTCTTC.

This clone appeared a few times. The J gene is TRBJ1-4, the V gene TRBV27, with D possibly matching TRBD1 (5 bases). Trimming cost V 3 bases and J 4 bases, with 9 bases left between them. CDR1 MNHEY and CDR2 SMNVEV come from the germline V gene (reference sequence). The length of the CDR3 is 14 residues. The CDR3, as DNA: TGTGCCAGCAGTTTTTCGGGGGTTAATGAAAAACTGTTTTTT. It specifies CASSFSGVNEKLFF.